The clone carrying this T cell receptor (beta chain) was found a few times. Its antigen is currently unknown. These data are taken from a study of beta chain features in type 1 diabetes. Notes on the study in general: TCRB repertoires of naive, central memory and Treg cells appeared more similar among patients than among healthy donors.

The V end was cut by 4 bases, the J end by 9 bases, with 15 bases between. There are 13 residues in the CDR3. Germline V gene data show CDR1 as SGHTA and CDR2 as FQGNSA. The whole isolated RNA underwent reverse transcription, so sequencing captured expressed TCRB transcripts. The assay was immunoSEQ multiplex PCR, and TCRdb's table has in-frame clones only and misses some. The data show around 500,000 clones, 11% seen once. This chain connects TRBV7-2 to TRBJ1-1; D ambiguous. Sequencing input: naive CD4+ T cells from blood. This clonotype originated in a woman aged 18-35 years in good health. The CDR3 loop reads CASSSRGSGKAFF. CDR3 sequence (DNA): TGTGCCAGCAGCTCTCGAGGAAGTGGAAAAGCTTTCTTT. The variable domain in full, completed from reference TRBV7-2 and TRBJ1-1, reads GAGVSQSPSNKVTEKGKDVELRCDPISGHTALYWYRQSLGQGLEFLIYFQGNSAPDKSGLPSDRFSAERTGGSVSTLTIQRTQQEDSAVYLCASSSRGSGKAFFGQGTRLTVV.